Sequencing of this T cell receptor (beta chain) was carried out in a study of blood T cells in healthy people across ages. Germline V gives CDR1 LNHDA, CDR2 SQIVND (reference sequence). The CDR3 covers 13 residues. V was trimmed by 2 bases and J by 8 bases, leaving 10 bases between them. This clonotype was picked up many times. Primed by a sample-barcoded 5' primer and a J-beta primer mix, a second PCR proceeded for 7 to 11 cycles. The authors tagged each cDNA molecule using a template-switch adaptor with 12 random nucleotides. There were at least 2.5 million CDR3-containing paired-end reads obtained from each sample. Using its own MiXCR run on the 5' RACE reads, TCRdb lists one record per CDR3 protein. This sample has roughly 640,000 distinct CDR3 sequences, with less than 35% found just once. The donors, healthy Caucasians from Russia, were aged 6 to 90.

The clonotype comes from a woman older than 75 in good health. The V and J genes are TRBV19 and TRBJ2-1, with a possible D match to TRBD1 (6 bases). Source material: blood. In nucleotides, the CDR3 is TGTGCCAGTAGTATATCACAGGGAGATGAGCAGTTCTTC. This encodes CASSISQGDEQFF.